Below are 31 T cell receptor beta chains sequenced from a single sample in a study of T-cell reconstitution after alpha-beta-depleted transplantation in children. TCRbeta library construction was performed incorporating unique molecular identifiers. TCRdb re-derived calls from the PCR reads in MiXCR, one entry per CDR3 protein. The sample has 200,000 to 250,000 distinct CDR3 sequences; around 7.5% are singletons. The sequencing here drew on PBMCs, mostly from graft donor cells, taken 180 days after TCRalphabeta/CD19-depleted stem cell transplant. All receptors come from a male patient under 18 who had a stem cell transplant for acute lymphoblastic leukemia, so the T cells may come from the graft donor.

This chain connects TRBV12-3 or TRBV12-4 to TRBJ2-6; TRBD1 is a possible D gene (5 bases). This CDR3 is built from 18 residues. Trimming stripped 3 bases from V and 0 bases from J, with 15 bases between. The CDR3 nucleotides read TGTGCCAGCAGTTTGGGGCAGGTCTCCTACTCTGGGGCCAACGTCCTGACTTTC. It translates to CASSLGQVSYSGANVLTF.

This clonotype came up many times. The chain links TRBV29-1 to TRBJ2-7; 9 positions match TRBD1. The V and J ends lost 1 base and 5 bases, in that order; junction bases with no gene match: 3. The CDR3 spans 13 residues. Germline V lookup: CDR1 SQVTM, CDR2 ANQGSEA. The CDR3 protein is CSVEGTGVDEQYF. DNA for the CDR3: TGCAGCGTTGAAGGGACAGGGGTCGACGAGCAGTACTTC.

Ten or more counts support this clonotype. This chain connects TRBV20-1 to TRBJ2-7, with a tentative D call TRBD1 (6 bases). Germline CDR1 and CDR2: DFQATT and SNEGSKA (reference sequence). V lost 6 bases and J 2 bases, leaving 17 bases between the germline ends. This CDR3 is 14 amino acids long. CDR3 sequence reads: CSAPSAGTPYEQYF. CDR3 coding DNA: TGCAGTGCCCCCTCCGCCGGGACACCCTACGAGCAGTACTTC.

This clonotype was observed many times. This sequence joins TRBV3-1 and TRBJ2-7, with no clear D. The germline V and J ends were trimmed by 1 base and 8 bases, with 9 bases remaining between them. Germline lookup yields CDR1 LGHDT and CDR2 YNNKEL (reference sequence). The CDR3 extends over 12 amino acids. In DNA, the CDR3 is TGTGCCAGCAGCCAAGCCCTCCGAAAGCAGTACTTC. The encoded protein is CASSQALRKQYF.

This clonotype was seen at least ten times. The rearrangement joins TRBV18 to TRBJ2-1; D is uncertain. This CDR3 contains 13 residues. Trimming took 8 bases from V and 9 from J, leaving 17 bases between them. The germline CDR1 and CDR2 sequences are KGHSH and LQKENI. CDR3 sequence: CASAPPFGIEQFF. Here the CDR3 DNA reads TGTGCCAGCGCGCCACCCTTTGGTATTGAGCAGTTCTTC.

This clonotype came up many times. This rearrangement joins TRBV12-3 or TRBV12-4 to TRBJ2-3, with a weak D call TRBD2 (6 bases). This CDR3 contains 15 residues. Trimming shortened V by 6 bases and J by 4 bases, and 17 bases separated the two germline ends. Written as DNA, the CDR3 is TGTGCCAGCAGGAGGTGGACTATTGTAGCAGATACGCAGTATTTT. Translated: CASRRWTIVADTQYF.

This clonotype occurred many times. The CDR3 loop reads CASLDRRLGLTQYF. The CDR3 DNA follows: TGTGCCAGCTTGGACAGGCGGCTCGGTTTGACCCAGTACTTC. The chain employs TRBV28 and TRBJ2-5, with 7 positions matching TRBD1. Germline V gene sequence: CDR1 MDHEN, CDR2 SYDVKM. With V trimmed by 8 bases and J by 7 bases, 13 bases remained unmatched. This CDR3 has 14 residues.

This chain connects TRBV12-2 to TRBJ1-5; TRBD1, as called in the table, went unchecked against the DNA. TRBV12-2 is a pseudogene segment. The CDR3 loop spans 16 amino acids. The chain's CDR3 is CASRPGDRGINQPQHF. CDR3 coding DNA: TGTGCAAGTCGCCCCGGGGACAGGGGAATCAATCAGCCCCAGCATTTT.

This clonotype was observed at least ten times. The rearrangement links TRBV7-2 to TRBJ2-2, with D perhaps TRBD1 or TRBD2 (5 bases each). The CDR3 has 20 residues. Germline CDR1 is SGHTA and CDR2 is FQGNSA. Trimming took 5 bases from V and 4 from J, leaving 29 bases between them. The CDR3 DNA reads TGTGCCAGCAGCACCCTTCTCGGCCGGGGCAAAACCGGAGGCACCGGGGAGCTGTTTTTT. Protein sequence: CASSTLLGRGKTGGTGELFF.

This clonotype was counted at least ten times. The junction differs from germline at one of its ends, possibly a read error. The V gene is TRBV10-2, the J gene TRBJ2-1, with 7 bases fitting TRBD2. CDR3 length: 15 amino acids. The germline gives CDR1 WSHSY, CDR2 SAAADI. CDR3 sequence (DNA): TGCCCCAGCAGTGCTCTAGCGGCTTTCTACAATGAGCAGTTCTTC. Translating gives CPSSALAAFYNEQFF.

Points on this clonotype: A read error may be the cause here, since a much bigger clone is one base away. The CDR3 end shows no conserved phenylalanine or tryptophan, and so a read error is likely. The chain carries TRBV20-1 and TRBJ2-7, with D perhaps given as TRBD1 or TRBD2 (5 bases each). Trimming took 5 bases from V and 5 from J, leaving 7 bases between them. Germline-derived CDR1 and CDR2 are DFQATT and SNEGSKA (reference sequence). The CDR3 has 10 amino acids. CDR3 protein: CSARGHEQYL. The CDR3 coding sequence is TGCAGTGCTCGGGGACACGAGCAGTACCTC.

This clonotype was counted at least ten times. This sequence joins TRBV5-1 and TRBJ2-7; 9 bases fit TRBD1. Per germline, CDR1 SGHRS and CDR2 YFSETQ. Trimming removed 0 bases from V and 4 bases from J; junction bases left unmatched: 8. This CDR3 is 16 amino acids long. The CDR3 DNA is TGCGCCAGCAGCTTGGCCGCCGGGACAGGGAATTACGAGCAGTACTTC. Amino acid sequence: CASSLAAGTGNYEQYF.

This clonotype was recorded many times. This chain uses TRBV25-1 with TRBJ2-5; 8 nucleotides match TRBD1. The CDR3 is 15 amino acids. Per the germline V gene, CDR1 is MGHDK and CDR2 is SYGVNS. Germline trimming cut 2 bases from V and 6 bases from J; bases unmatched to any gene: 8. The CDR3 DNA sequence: TGTGCCAGCAGTGAACCAAACAGGGGGATGAAGACCCAGTACTTC. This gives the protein CASSEPNRGMKTQYF.

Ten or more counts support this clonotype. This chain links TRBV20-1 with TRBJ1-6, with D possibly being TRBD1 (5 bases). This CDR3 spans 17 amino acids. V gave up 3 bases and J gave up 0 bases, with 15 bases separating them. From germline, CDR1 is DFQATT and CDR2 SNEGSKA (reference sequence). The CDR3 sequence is CSASSRGSFSYNSPLHF. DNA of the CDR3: TGCAGTGCTAGTAGTCGGGGGTCGTTCTCCTATAATTCACCCCTCCACTTT.

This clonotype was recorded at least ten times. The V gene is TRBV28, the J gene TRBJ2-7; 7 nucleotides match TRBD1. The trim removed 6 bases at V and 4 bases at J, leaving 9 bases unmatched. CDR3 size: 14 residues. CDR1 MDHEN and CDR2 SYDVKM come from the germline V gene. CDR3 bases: TGTGCCAGCAGGCCAGTTAGGGGGCGGTACGAGCAGTACTTC. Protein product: CASRPVRGRYEQYF.

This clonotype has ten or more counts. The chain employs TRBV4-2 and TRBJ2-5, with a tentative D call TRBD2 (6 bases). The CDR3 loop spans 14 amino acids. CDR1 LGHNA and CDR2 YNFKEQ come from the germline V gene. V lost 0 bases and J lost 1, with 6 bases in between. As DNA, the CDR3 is TGTGCCAGCAGCCAAGAGGGGGGCCAAGAGACCCAGTACTTC. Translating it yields CASSQEGGQETQYF.

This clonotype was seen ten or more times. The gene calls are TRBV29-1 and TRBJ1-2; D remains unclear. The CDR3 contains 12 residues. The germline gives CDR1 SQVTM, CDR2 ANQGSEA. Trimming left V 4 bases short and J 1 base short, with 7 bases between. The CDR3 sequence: CSVVTDNYGYTF. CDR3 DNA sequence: TGCAGCGTTGTTACAGATAACTATGGCTACACCTTC.

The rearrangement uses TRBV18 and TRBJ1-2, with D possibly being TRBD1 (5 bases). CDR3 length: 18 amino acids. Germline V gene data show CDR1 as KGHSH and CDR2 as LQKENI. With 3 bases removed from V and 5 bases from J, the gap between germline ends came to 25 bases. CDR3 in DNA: TGTGCCAGCTCACCGGGGCTGGGAGGTAGCCGGGACTTGTATGGCTACACCTTC. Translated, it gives CASSPGLGGSRDLYGYTF.

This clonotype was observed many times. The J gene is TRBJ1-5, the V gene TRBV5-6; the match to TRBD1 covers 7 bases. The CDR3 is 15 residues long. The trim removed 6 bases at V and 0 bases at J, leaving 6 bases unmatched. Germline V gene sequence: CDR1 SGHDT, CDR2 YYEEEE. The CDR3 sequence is CASTLRGYSNQPQHF. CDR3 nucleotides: TGTGCCAGCACCCTCAGGGGGTATAGCAATCAGCCCCAGCATTTT.

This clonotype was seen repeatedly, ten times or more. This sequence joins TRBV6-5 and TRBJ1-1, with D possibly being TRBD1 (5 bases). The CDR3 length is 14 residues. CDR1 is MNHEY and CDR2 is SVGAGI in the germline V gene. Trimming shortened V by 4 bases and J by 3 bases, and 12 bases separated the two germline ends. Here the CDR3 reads CASSSVFRDTEAFF. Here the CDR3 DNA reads TGTGCCAGCAGTTCCGTATTCAGGGACACTGAAGCTTTCTTT.

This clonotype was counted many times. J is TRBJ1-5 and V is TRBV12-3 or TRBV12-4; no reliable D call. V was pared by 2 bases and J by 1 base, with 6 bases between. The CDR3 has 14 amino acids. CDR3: CASSLKGSNQPQHF. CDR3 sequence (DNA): TGTGCCAGCAGTTTAAAGGGCAGCAATCAGCCCCAGCATTTT.

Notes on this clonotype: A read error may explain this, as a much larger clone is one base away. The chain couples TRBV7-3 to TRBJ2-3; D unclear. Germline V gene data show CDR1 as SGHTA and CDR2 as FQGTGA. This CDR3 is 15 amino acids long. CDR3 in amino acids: CSSSLRPAAQDTQYF. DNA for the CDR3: TGTTCCAGCAGCTTAAGACCCGCAGCACAAGATACGCAGTATTTT.

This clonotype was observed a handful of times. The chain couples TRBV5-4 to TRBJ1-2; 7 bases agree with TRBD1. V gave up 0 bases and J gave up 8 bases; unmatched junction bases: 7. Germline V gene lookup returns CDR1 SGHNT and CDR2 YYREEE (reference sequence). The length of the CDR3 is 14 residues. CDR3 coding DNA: TGTGCCAGCAGCTTGGAGGGGGCGCGAGGCGGCTACACCTTC. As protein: CASSLEGARGGYTF.

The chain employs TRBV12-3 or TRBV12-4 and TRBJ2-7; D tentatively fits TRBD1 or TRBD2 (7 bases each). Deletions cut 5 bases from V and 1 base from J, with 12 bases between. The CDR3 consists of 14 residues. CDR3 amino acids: CASSQGGGSYEQYF. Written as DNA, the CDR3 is TGTGCCAGCAGTCAGGGGGGGGGGTCCTACGAGCAGTACTTC.

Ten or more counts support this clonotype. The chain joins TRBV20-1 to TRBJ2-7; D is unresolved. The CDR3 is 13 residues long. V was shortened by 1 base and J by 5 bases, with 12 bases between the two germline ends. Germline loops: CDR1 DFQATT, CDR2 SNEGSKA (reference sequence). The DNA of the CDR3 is TGCAGTGCTAGAGGTTGGAGAGGCGACGAGCAGTACTTC. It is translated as CSARGWRGDEQYF.

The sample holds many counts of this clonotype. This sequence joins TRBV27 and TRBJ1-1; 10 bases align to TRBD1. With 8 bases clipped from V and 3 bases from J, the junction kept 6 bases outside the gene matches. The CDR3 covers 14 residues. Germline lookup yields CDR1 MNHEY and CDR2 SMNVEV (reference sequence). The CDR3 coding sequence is TGTGCCAGCGGACGACAGGGGGCATACACTGAAGCTTTCTTT. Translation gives CASGRQGAYTEAFF.

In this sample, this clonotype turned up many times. The CDR3 DNA reads TGCGCCAGCAGCTTTAGCGGGGTCTCCTACAATGAGCAGTTCTTC. Residues: CASSFSGVSYNEQFF. The chain uses TRBV5-1 and TRBJ2-1, with 8 bases lining up with TRBD2. This CDR3 has 15 amino acids. Germline assignment: CDR1 SGHRS and CDR2 YFSETQ. V shed 2 bases and J 0 bases; nucleotides not matched to a gene: 1.

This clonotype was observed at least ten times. As DNA, the CDR3 is TGCGCCAGCAGCCAACTGGCAACTAGCAACGGAGGCGAGCAGTACTTC. This translates into CASSQLATSNGGEQYF. The gene calls are TRBV4-1 and TRBJ2-7; TRBD2 might be the D (6 bases). Germline assignment: CDR1 MGHRA and CDR2 YSYEKL. The CDR3 spans 16 residues. Trimming cost V 2 bases and J 6 bases, with 20 bases left between them.

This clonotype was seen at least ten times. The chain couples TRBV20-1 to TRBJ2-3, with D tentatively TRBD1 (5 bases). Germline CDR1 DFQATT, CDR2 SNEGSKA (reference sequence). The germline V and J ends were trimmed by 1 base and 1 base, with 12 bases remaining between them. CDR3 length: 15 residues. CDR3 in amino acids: CSARASRDRTDTQYF. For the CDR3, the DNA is TGCAGTGCTAGAGCCAGCAGGGATCGCACAGATACGCAGTATTTT.

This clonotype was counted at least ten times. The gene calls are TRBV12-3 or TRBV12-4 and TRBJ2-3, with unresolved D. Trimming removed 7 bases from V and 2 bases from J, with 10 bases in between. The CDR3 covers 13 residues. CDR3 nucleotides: TGTGCCAGCACCCGAGACCCCACAGATACGCAGTATTTT. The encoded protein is CASTRDPTDTQYF.

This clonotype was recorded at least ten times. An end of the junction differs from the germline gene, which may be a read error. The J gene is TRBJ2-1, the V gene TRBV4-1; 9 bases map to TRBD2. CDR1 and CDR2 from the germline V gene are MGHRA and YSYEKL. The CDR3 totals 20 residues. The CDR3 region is CASSQVSAGARLAAYNEHFF. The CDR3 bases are TGCGCCAGCAGCCAAGTATCGGCGGGGGCGCGACTAGCGGCTTACAATGAGCATTTCTTC.